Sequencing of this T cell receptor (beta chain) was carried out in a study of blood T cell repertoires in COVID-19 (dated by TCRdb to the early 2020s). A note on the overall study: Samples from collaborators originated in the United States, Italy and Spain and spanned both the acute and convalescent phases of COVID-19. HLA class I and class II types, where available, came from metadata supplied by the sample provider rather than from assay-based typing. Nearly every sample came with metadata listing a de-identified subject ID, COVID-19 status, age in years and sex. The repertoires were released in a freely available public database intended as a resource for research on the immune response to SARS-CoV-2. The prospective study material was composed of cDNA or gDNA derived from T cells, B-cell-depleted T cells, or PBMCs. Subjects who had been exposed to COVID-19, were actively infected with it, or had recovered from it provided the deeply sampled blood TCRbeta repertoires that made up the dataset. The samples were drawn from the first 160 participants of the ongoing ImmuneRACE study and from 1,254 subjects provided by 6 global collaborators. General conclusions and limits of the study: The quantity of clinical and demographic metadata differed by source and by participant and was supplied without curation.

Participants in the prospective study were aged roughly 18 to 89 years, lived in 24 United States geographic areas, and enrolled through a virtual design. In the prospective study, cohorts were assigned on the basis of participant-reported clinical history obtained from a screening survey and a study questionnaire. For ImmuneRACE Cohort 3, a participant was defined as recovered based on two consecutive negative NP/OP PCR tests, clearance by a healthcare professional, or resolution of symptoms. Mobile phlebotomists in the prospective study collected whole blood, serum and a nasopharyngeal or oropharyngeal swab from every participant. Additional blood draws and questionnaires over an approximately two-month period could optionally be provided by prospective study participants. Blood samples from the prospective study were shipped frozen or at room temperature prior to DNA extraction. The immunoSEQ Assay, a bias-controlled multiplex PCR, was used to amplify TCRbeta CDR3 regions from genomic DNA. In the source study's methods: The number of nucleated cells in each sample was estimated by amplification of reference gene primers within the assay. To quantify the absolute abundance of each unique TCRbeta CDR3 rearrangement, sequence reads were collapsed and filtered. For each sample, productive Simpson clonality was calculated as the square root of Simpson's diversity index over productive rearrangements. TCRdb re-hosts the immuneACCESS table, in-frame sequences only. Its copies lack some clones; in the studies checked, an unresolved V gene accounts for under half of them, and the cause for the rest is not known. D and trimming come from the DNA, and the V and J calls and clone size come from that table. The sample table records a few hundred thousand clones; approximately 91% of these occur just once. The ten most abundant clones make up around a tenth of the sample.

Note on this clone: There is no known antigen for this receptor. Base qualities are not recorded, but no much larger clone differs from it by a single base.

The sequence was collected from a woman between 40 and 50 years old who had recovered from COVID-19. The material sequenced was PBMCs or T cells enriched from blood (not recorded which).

The CDR3 protein sequence reads: CASSLVERFGTQYF. DNA sequence: TGTGCCAGCAGCTTAGTAGAGCGTTTTGGGACCCAGTACTTC. The V and J segments used are TRBV7-2 and TRBJ2-5; the D gene identity is not certain. CDR1 is given as SGHTA and CDR2 as FQGNSA, both from the germline V gene. V is shortened by 1 base, J by 7 bases, and the region joining them spans 13 bases. Including cysteine and phenylalanine, the CDR3 has 14 amino acids. Kept here is only the CDR3 DNA, which spans 42 bases and is read in frame from base 1.